The 3 T cell receptor beta chains given below trace back to one sample, sequenced in a study of blood T cell repertoires in COVID-19. This table comes from immunoSEQ multiplex PCR, and its TCRdb copy is limited to in-frame clones, with some not included. The sample holds under 300,000 clones, less than 85% seen once. Sequencing input: peripheral blood. These receptors all stem from a man aged 55-75 years who had recovered from COVID-19.

The rearrangement joins TRBV21-1 to TRBJ1-5; the D call in the table, TRBD1, was not verified against the DNA. TRBV21-1 is classified as a pseudogene. CDR3 size: 15 residues. This CDR3 is CASLDRGQGNQPQHF. In DNA form, the CDR3 reads TGTGCCAGCCTGGACAGGGGGCAAGGCAATCAGCCCCAGCATTTT.

V is TRBV5-1 and J is TRBJ2-1, with D unresolved. CDR1 is SGHRS, CDR2 YFSETQ, per germline. The CDR3 contains 15 residues. Trimming cost V 8 bases and J 0 bases, with 15 bases left between them. For the CDR3, the DNA is TGCGCCAGTAATTACGACCCTAGCTCCTACAATGAGCAGTTCTTC. It codes for CASNYDPSSYNEQFF. Full variable domain (remainder filled in from reference TRBV5-1 and TRBJ2-1): KAGVTQTPRYLIKTRGQQVTLSCSPISGHRSVSWYQQTPGQGLQFLFEYFSETQRNKGNFPGRFSGRQFSNSRSEMNVSTLELGDSALYLCASNYDPSSYNEQFFGPGTRLTVL.

This rearrangement joins TRBV2 to TRBJ2-7; 8 bases map to TRBD2. Germline V gene data show CDR1 as SNHLY and CDR2 as FYNNEI. The CDR3 is made up of 12 amino acids. J was trimmed by 7 bases and V by 5 bases; bases with no gene match: 4. This CDR3 is CASSPGGWEQYF. CDR3 coding DNA: TGTGCCAGCAGTCCGGGAGGGTGGGAGCAGTACTTC.